A selection of T cell receptor beta chains follows, all from one sample in a study of T cell clones after liver transplantation. Using immunoSEQ multiplex PCR, the repertoire was profiled, and TCRdb retains in-frame clones only, with some absent. The sample records around 100,000 clones, approximately 79% being singletons. Sequenced material: CD4+ T cells from blood, taken 47 months after liver transplant. These receptors were taken from a human patient who received a liver transplant. Some T cells may trace back to the graft donor. CDR3s include the opening cysteine and the closing phenylalanine or tryptophan. A D gene is named only where the DNA matches it firmly. Rows give clone size only sometimes, using once, few, many, or a class for an expanded clone.

TRBJ1-2,.,.,TRBV6-1,CASSEVIRGGYTF,TGTGCCAGCAGTGAAGTAATTAGGGGCGGCTACACCTTC
TRBJ1-1,.,.,TRBV15,CATSGTTEAYEAFF,TGTGCCACCAGCGGTACGACAGAAGCTTATGAAGCTTTCTTT
TRBJ1-4,.,.,TRBV4-3,CASSQDRAGGGGTNEKLFF,TGCGCCAGCAGCCAAGATCGCGCGGGGGGCGGAGGAACTAATGAAAAACTGTTTTTT
TRBJ2-7,.,.,TRBV4-2,CASSPRGPLYEQYF,TGTGCCAGCAGCCCCAGGGGTCCACTCTACGAGCAGTACTTC
TRBJ2-1,.,.,TRBV4-2,CASSLEWGVSEQFF,TGTGCCAGCAGCCTTGAATGGGGGGTTAGTGAGCAGTTCTTC
TRBJ1-2,.,.,TRBV7-9,CASSPDSFYGYTF,TGTGCCAGCAGCCCCGACAGCTTCTATGGCTACACCTTC
TRBJ1-6,.,.,TRBV4-3,CASSQVVGEGSPLHF,TGCGCCAGCAGCCAAGTGGTAGGGGAAGGCTCACCCCTCCACTTT
TRBJ2-5,.,.,TRBV7-3,CASSLAVGGGVETQYF,TGTGCCAGCAGCTTAGCGGTCGGTGGGGGTGTTGAGACCCAGTACTTC
TRBJ1-1,.,.,TRBV18,CASSPSAGRVNGEAFF,TGTGCCAGCTCACCGTCCGCAGGCAGGGTGAATGGGGAAGCTTTCTTT
TRBJ1-4,.,.,TRBV14,CASSQAFNEKLFF,TGTGCCAGCAGCCAAGCGTTTAATGAAAAACTGTTTTTT
TRBJ2-3,TRBD2,.,TRBV2,CASSTSGGDTDTQYF,TGTGCCAGCAGTACCAGCGGGGGGGACACAGATACGCAGTATTTT
TRBJ1-1,.,.,TRBV27,CASSEPSQGRRTEAFF,TGTGCCAGCAGCGAACCCTCCCAGGGGAGGAGGACTGAAGCTTTCTTT
TRBJ1-2,.,.,TRBV6-1,CARGGLPHGYTF,TGTGCTCGGGGGGGACTTCCCCATGGCTACACCTTC
TRBJ1-2,.,.,TRBV6-6,CASTGVHGYTF,TGTGCCAGCACGGGAGTTCATGGCTACACCTTC
TRBJ2-1,.,.,TRBV7-8,CASSLATGKGYNEQFF,TGTGCCAGCAGCTTAGCTACAGGGAAAGGGTACAATGAGCAGTTCTTC
TRBJ2-5,.,.,TRBV7-6,CASSRDRAGEQYF,TGTGCCAGCAGCAGGGACCGCGCCGGGGAGCAGTACTTC
TRBJ2-3,TRBD2,.,TRBV4-2,CASSQETAGGTDTQYF,TGTGCCAGCAGCCAAGAAACAGCGGGAGGCACGGATACGCAGTATTTT
TRBJ1-6,.,few,TRBV2,CASSDPSPLHF,TGTGCCAGCAGTGATCCCTCACCCCTCCACTTT
TRBJ1-5,.,.,TRBV18,CASSPKDQPQHF,TGTGCCAGCTCGCCCAAAGATCAGCCCCAGCATTTT
TRBJ1-1,.,.,TRBV29-1,CSVEGTAWTEAFF,TGCAGCGTTGAAGGGACAGCGTGGACTGAAGCTTTCTTT
TRBJ2-3,TRBD2,.,TRBV6-6,CASSYRGGAGDTQYF,TGTGCCAGCAGTTACCGCGGGGGGGCGGGAGATACGCAGTATTTT
TRBJ1-3,TRBD1,.,TRBV2,CASSRTGGYSGNTIYF,TGTGCCAGCAGTCGTACAGGGGGCTACTCTGGAAACACCATATATTTT
TRBJ1-6,.,.,TRBV7-9,CASSLITVGDNSPLHF,TGTGCCAGCAGCTTAATTACGGTAGGGGATAATTCACCCCTCCACTTT
TRBJ1-6,TRBD1,.,TRBV6-6,CASSYTDRGDSPLHF,TGTGCCAGCAGTTACACGGACAGGGGGGATTCACCCCTCCACTTT
TRBJ1-4,.,.,TRBV11-2,CASSQSGPRGKLFF,TGTGCCAGCAGCCAATCCGGACCGCGGGGGAAACTGTTTTTT
TRBJ2-5,.,.,TRBV18,CASSPTKETQYF,TGTGCCAGCTCCCCCACAAAAGAGACCCAGTACTTC
TRBJ2-3,.,.,TRBV9,CASRGRGQGGKDTQYF,TGTGCCAGCCGAGGAAGGGGGCAGGGGGGTAAGGATACGCAGTATTTT
TRBJ1-2,.,.,TRBV4-2,CASSQENNYGYTF,TGTGCCAGCAGCCAAGAAAATAACTATGGCTACACCTTC
TRBJ2-7,TRBD1,once,TRBV27,CASSPQGALTYEQYF,TGTGCCAGCAGCCCCCAGGGGGCCTTAACCTACGAGCAGTACTTC
TRBJ2-3,.,few,TRBV4-3,CASSQGGVTDTQYF,TGCGCCAGCAGCCAAGGGGGAGTAACAGATACGCAGTATTTT
TRBJ2-2,TRBD2,few,TRBV9,CASSGGTSGYTGELFF,TGTGCCAGCAGCGGTGGGACTAGCGGGTACACCGGGGAGCTGTTTTTT
TRBJ1-3,.,once,TRBV7-2,CASSRESSGNTIYF,TGTGCCAGCAGCCGGGAATCCTCTGGAAACACCATATATTTT
TRBJ2-7,TRBD1,.,TRBV5-1,CASILDRGTLSYEQYF,TGCGCCAGCATCTTGGACAGGGGCACCCTTTCCTACGAGCAGTACTTC
TRBJ2-5,.,.,TRBV15,CATSREGYVEETQYF,TGTGCCACCAGCAGAGAAGGATACGTGGAAGAGACCCAGTACTTC
TRBJ2-7,.,once,TRBV7-9,CASSLEGVYEQYF,TGTGCCAGCAGCTTAGAAGGGGTATACGAGCAGTACTTC
TRBJ2-2,TRBD2,.,TRBV5-1,CASSFTITSGVPGELFF,TGCGCCAGCAGTTTTACCATAACTAGCGGGGTCCCCGGGGAGCTGTTTTTT
TRBJ1-1,.,once,TRBV5-1,CASSAGQPNTEAFF,TGCGCCAGTAGCGCAGGACAGCCGAACACTGAAGCTTTCTTT
TRBJ2-6,TRBD2,.,TRBV5-1,CASSLYSGTTSGANVLTF,TGCGCCAGCAGCTTGTATAGCGGGACGACCTCTGGGGCCAACGTCCTGACTTTC
TRBJ2-7,.,.,TRBV19,CASSLGYEQYF,TGTGCCAGTAGCCTGGGATACGAGCAGTACTTC